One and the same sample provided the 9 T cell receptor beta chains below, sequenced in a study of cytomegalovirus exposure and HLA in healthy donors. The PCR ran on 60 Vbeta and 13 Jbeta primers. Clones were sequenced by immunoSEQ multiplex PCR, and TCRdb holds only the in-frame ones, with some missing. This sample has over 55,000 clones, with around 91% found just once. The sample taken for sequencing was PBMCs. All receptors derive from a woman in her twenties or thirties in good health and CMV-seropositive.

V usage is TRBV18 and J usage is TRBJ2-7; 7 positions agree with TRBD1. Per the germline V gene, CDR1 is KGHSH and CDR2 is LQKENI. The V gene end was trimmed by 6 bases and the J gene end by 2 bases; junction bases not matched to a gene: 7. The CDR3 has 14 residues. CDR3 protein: CASSTRDSPYEQYF. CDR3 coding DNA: TGTGCCAGCTCGACCAGGGACAGCCCCTACGAGCAGTACTTC.

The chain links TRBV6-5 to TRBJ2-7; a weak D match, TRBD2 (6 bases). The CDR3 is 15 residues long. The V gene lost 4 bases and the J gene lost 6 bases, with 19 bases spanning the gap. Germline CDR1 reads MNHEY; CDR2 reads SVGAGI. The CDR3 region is CASSSTGLTLFEQYF. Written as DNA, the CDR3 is TGTGCCAGCAGTTCTACGGGACTCACTCTTTTCGAGCAGTACTTC.

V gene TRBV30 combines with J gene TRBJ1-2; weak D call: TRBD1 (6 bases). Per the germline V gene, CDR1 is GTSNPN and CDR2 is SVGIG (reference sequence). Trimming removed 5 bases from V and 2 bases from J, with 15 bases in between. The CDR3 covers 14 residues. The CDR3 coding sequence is TGTGCCTGGGACACGGACAGAGACAACTATGGCTACACCTTC. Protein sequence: CAWDTDRDNYGYTF.

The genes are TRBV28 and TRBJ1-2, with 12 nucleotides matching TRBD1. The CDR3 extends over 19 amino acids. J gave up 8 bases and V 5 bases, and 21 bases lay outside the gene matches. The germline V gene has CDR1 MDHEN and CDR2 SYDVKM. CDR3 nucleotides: TGTGCCAGCAGTCCCCTCTACGGAACCCGGGACAGGGGGCTCGGCGGCTACACCTTC. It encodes CASSPLYGTRDRGLGGYTF.

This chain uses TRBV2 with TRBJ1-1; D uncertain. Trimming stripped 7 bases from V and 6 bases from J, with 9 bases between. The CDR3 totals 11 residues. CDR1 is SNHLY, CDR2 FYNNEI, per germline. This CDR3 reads CASKDGAEAFF. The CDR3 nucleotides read TGTGCCAGCAAGGATGGAGCTGAAGCTTTCTTT.

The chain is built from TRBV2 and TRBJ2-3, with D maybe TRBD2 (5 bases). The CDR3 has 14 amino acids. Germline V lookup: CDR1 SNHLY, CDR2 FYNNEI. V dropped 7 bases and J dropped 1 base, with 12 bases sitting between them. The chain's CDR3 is CASKEGVGTDTQYF. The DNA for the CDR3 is TGTGCCAGCAAAGAGGGAGTTGGCACAGATACGCAGTATTTT.

The DNA for the CDR3 is TGCGCCAGCAGGCGTGGGAGTGGTCAAGAGACCCAGTACTTC. Its translation is CASRRGSGQETQYF. The chain employs TRBV5-1 and TRBJ2-5, with D tentatively TRBD2 (5 bases). The V end was cut by 5 bases, the J end by 2 bases, with 13 bases between. Germline CDR1 is SGHRS and CDR2 is YFSETQ. The CDR3 has 14 amino acids. Based on the CDR3 plus reference TRBV5-1 and TRBJ2-5, the full variable domain is KAGVTQTPRYLIKTRGQQVTLSCSPISGHRSVSWYQQTPGQGLQFLFEYFSETQRNKGNFPGRFSGRQFSNSRSEMNVSTLELGDSALYLCASRRGSGQETQYFGPGTRLLVL.

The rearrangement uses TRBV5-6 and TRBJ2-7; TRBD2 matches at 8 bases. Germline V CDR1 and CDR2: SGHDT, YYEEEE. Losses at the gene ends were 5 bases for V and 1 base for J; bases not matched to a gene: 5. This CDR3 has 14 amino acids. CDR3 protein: CASSRAGVSYEQYF. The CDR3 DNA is TGTGCCAGCAGTCGAGCGGGAGTGTCCTACGAGCAGTACTTC.

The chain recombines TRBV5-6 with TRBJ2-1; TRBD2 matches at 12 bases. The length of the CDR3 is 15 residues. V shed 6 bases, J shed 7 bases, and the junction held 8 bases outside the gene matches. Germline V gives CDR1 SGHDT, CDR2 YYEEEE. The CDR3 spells CASNFRLAGENEQFF. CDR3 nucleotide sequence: TGTGCCAGCAACTTCAGACTAGCGGGAGAAAATGAGCAGTTCTTC.